This T cell receptor beta chain was captured by sequencing in a study of cytomegalovirus exposure and HLA in healthy donors. Regarding the study as a whole: Analysis performed later showed TCR beta chains linked to HLA being more clonally expanded than equally common others.

PCR involved 60 Vbeta and 13 Jbeta primers. TCRdb keeps only in-frame clones here, not all; method: immunoSEQ multiplex PCR. Altogether around 110,000 clones are present, around 84% being singletons, with the ten largest covering approximately 23%. Regarding this clone: Its antigen is unknown.

The CDR3 has 15 residues. CDR1 is LNHNV, CDR2 YYDKDF, per germline (reference sequence). V lost 1 base to trimming and J lost 7 bases, with 16 bases between them. The specimen sequenced was PBMCs. The chain combines TRBV15 with TRBJ1-2; possibly TRBD1 for D (6 bases). This TCR was sampled from a man aged 30 to 45 in good health and CMV-seropositive. CDR3 protein: CATSRVNRERRGYTF. Here the CDR3 DNA reads TGTGCCACCAGCAGAGTGAACAGGGAAAGGCGTGGCTACACCTTC.